This T cell receptor (beta chain) comes out of a study of blood T cell repertoires in COVID-19. About the research overall: From T cells, B-cell-depleted T cells, or PBMCs came the material, which was cDNA or gDNA.

Per the study methods: Amplification from reference gene primers served as the basis for estimated nucleated cell counts. Libraries were prepared by immunoSEQ multiplex PCR; TCRdb keeps only in-frame clonotypes and omits some of them. V and J calls and clone size are given by that table; D and trimming were obtained from the DNA. The sample lists 350,000 to 450,000 clones; approximately 90% were seen once. The CDR3 consists of 12 residues. The V and J ends lost 5 bases and 10 bases respectively, with 12 bases between them. Germline CDR1 MDHEN, CDR2 SYDVKM. Ages ranged from about 18 to 89 years, with residence in 24 US areas. Donors were grouped by their self-reported clinical history.

Sequencing was done on a sample of PBMCs or T cells enriched from blood (not recorded which). The TCR originated in a man aged 25-40 years who had recovered from COVID-19. The chain employs TRBV28 and TRBJ2-1, with no clear D. Here the CDR3 reads CASSPGPREQFF. Here the CDR3 DNA reads TGTGCCAGCAGTCCCGGCCCGAGGGAGCAGTTCTTC. Full variable domain (outside the CDR3, taken from reference TRBV28 and TRBJ2-1): DVKVTQSSRYLVKRTGEKVFLECVQDMDHENMFWYRQDPGLGLRLIYFSYDVKMKEKGDIPEGYSVSREKKERFSLILESASTNQTSMYLCASSPGPREQFFGPGTRLTVL.